The 23 T cell receptor beta chains below were found in one sample sequenced in a study of early T cells in non-severe SARS-CoV-2 infection. TCRdb re-derived calls from the 5' RACE reads in MiXCR, one entry per CDR3 protein. The sample records roughly 80,000 distinct CDR3 sequences, less than 20% being singletons. The source material was whole blood. The source is an adult who was a healthcare worker with PCR-confirmed SARS-CoV-2 infection or an uninfected control (not recorded which).

This clonotype was found many times. This sequence joins TRBV28 and TRBJ2-3; D may be TRBD1 or TRBD2 (6 bases each). Looked up from germline, CDR1 is MDHEN and CDR2 is SYDVKM. The CDR3 consists of 15 residues. Trimming removed 0 bases from V and 2 bases from J, with 9 bases in between. CDR3 nucleotide sequence: TGTGCCAGCAGTTTATGGGGGGGCCCCACAGATACGCAGTATTTT. Its protein is CASSLWGGPTDTQYF.

This clonotype was observed many times. The CDR3 DNA is TGCGCCAGCAGTACAGGGGATCCCCAAGAGACCCAGTACTTC. This translates into CASSTGDPQETQYF. The chain recombines TRBV5-1 with TRBJ2-5; 7 bases map to TRBD1. Germline V lookup: CDR1 SGHRS, CDR2 YFSETQ. V shed 5 bases, J shed 1 base, and the junction held 5 bases outside the gene matches. This CDR3 region has 14 residues.

This clonotype was observed at least ten times. This rearrangement joins TRBV20-1 to TRBJ2-1; either TRBD1 or TRBD2 may fit D (5 bases each). This CDR3 is 15 amino acids long. From germline, CDR1 is DFQATT and CDR2 SNEGSKA (reference sequence). V was cut by 6 bases and J by 0 bases, with 15 bases left in between. CDR3 region: CSAPLGGSSYNEQFF. CDR3 coding DNA: TGCAGTGCGCCGCTTGGGGGTAGCTCCTACAATGAGCAGTTCTTC.

The rearrangement uses TRBV11-2 and TRBJ2-1, with 9 bases aligning to TRBD1. This CDR3 comprises 15 residues. The V and J ends lost 5 bases and 3 bases, in that order; junction bases with no gene match: 5. The germline CDR1 and CDR2 sequences are SGHAT and FQNNGV. The CDR3 spells CASSKGQGIYNEQFF. The DNA for the CDR3 is TGTGCCAGCAGCAAAGGACAGGGGATCTACAATGAGCAGTTCTTC.

This clonotype was found many times. V and J are TRBV10-3 and TRBJ1-3; 10 bases line up with TRBD1. This CDR3 is 16 amino acids long. V trimming: 6 bases; J trimming: 6 bases; junction bases outside the gene matches: 11. CDR1 and CDR2 from the germline V gene are ENHRY and SYGVKD. CDR3 amino acids: CAISGTGVSTENTIYF. The CDR3, as DNA: TGTGCCATCAGCGGGACAGGGGTGTCGACTGAAAACACCATATATTTT.

The chain combines TRBV20-1 with TRBJ2-1; D might be TRBD2 (5 bases). In germline, CDR1 is DFQATT, CDR2 SNEGSKA (reference sequence). The germline V and J ends were trimmed by 3 bases and 9 bases, with 27 bases remaining between them. This CDR3 contains 17 residues. The CDR3 loop reads CSASPALALAALGEQFF. CDR3 DNA sequence: TGCAGTGCTAGCCCGGCCCTAGCCCTTGCCGCCTTGGGTGAGCAGTTCTTC.

This clonotype was observed at least ten times. The rearrangement joins TRBV20-1 to TRBJ1-2; a possible D gene is TRBD1 (6 bases). Germline assignment: CDR1 DFQATT and CDR2 SNEGSKA (reference sequence). This CDR3 spans 14 amino acids. Trimming removed 6 bases at V and 0 bases at J, with 14 bases between. CDR3 residues: CSARTDRPNYGYTF. The CDR3 DNA reads TGCAGTGCCCGGACCGACAGGCCTAACTATGGCTACACCTTC.

The chain uses TRBV29-1 and TRBJ2-2; no reliable D call. This CDR3 is built from 11 residues. The germline V and J ends were trimmed by 5 bases and 7 bases, with 8 bases remaining between them. Germline CDR1 reads SQVTM; CDR2 reads ANQGSEA. CDR3 loop: CSVPWGGELFF. In DNA form, the CDR3 reads TGCAGCGTTCCATGGGGCGGGGAGCTGTTTTTT.

Many counts were recorded for this clonotype. This chain joins TRBV11-2 and TRBJ1-6; D is uncertain. V dropped 1 base and J dropped 9 bases, with 16 bases sitting between them. Looked up from germline, CDR1 is SGHAT and CDR2 is FQNNGV. The CDR3 extends over 16 amino acids. In nucleotides, the CDR3 is TGTGCCAGCAGCTTAGGTCCAGCGGGTCGAAGTTCACCCCTCCACTTT. This gives the protein CASSLGPAGRSSPLHF.

This clonotype was counted many times. The chain employs TRBV5-1 and TRBJ1-6; D possibly corresponds to TRBD1 (6 bases). The CDR3 runs 15 residues. V was shortened by 1 base and J by 5 bases, with 10 bases between the two germline ends. Per the germline V gene, CDR1 is SGHRS and CDR2 is YFSETQ. CDR3 DNA: TGCGCCAGCAGCTTGATGGACAGCAATAATTCACCCCTCCACTTT. Translated, it gives CASSLMDSNNSPLHF.

The table lists this clonotype with a few counts. The rearrangement links TRBV24-1 to TRBJ2-2; TRBD1 agrees at 9 bases. After removal of 4 bases from V and 7 bases from J, the junction contained 12 bases not matched to a gene. CDR1 is KGHDR, CDR2 SFDVKD, per germline. The CDR3 loop spans 17 amino acids. CDR3 sequence (DNA): TGTGCCACCAGTGAGTCCGGGACAGGGAAAGGTGGCGGGGAGCTGTTTTTT. Encoded protein: CATSESGTGKGGGELFF.

The rearrangement links TRBV5-1 to TRBJ2-1, with a possible D match to TRBD2 (5 bases). Germline V lookup: CDR1 SGHRS, CDR2 YFSETQ. The CDR3 has 14 amino acids. The ends were cut back, 4 bases at V and 7 bases at J, with 15 bases in the middle. CDR3 amino acids: CASSPWSSLNEQFF. The CDR3 nucleotides read TGCGCCAGCAGCCCGTGGTCTAGCCTTAATGAGCAGTTCTTC.

This chain links TRBV5-4 with TRBJ2-1; D may be TRBD1 (5 bases). The CDR3 is 12 amino acids. Germline V lookup: CDR1 SGHNT, CDR2 YYREEE (reference sequence). Trimming shortened V by 3 bases and J by 10 bases, and 11 bases separated the two germline ends. Here the CDR3 DNA reads TGTGCCAGCAGCTGGGGATCAGGGGAGCAGTTCTTC. This gives the protein CASSWGSGEQFF.

This clonotype turned up a few times. The chain links TRBV5-1 to TRBJ2-5; 9 positions match TRBD2. The CDR3 consists of 15 residues. The germline V gene has CDR1 SGHRS and CDR2 YFSETQ. J was trimmed by 5 bases and V by 7 bases; bases with no gene match: 12. CDR3 sequence: CASRNPSGNWETQYF. In nucleotides, the CDR3 is TGCGCCAGCCGTAACCCTAGCGGGAATTGGGAGACCCAGTACTTC.

This clonotype occurred many times. DNA of the CDR3: TGTGCCAGCAGCGTAGAGGGAGTGAGCAATCAGCCCCAGCATTTT. Protein sequence: CASSVEGVSNQPQHF. The chain links TRBV9 to TRBJ1-5, with no clear D. With 0 bases removed from V and 1 base from J, the gap between germline ends came to 8 bases. The CDR3 runs 15 residues. The V gene's germline CDR1 is SGDLS and CDR2 YYNGEE. Full variable domain (remainder filled in from reference TRBV9 and TRBJ1-5): DSGVTQTPKHLITATGQRVTLRCSPRSGDLSVYWYQQSLDQGLQFLIQYYNGEERAKGNILERFSAQQFPDLHSELNLSSLELGDSALYFCASSVEGVSNQPQHFGDGTRLSIL.

This clonotype has ten or more counts. V gene TRBV30 combines with J gene TRBJ2-7; D gene unclear. Germline V CDR1 and CDR2: GTSNPN, SVGIG (reference sequence). The CDR3 consists of 13 residues. With 2 bases removed from V and 1 base from J, the gap between germline ends came to 9 bases. The CDR3 DNA is TGTGCCTGGAGTCGGACGTCATCCTACGAGCAGTACTTC. Its protein is CAWSRTSSYEQYF.

This chain uses TRBV19 with TRBJ1-5; maybe TRBD1 (5 bases). CDR1 is LNHDA, CDR2 SQIVND, per germline (reference sequence). CDR3 length: 14 amino acids. Trimming shortened V by 6 bases and J by 3 bases, and 12 bases separated the two germline ends. CDR3 sequence (DNA): TGTGCCAGTAGGGGGCCAGCCGTCAATCAGCCCCAGCATTTT. The encoded protein is CASRGPAVNQPQHF.

CDR3 nucleotide sequence: TGTGCCAGCAGCCGGGACCCCCAAGAGACCCAGTACTTC. It specifies CASSRDPQETQYF. V and J are TRBV7-3 and TRBJ2-5; TRBD1 or TRBD2 may be the D gene (5 bases each). The CDR3 sequence is 13 residues long. V lost 5 bases and J 1 base, leaving 8 bases between the germline ends. Germline CDR1 SGHTA, CDR2 FQGTGA. The whole variable domain, remainder taken from reference TRBV7-3 and TRBJ2-5, is GAGVSQTPSNKVTEKGKYVELRCDPISGHTALYWYRQSLGQGPEFLIYFQGTGAADDSGLPNDRFFAVRPEGSVSTLKIQRTERGDSAVYLCASSRDPQETQYFGPGTRLLVL.

This clonotype appeared a few times. The V call is TRBV5-6, the J call TRBJ2-5, with D tentatively TRBD2 (6 bases). CDR1 is SGHDT, CDR2 YYEEEE, per germline. V lost 1 base and J 4 bases, leaving 17 bases between the germline ends. This CDR3 is built from 16 residues. CDR3 loop: CASSLLEQAGLETQYF. The CDR3 DNA reads as TGTGCCAGCAGCTTGCTGGAACAGGCGGGGTTAGAGACCCAGTACTTC.

The chain links TRBV15 to TRBJ2-3; tentative D call: TRBD1 (5 bases). The germline V and J ends were trimmed by 6 bases and 3 bases, with 7 bases remaining between them. The CDR3 has 12 amino acids. Germline CDR1 LNHNV, CDR2 YYDKDF (reference sequence). CDR3 nucleotides: TGTGCCACCAGAGGGGCGACAGATACGCAGTATTTT. Its translation: CATRGATDTQYF.

This clonotype was counted many times. The gene calls are TRBV7-2 and TRBJ1-5, with D possibly matching TRBD1 (5 bases). V was cut by 1 base and J by 2 bases, with 9 bases left in between. In germline, CDR1 is SGHTA, CDR2 FQGNSA. This CDR3 is built from 15 residues. The CDR3, as DNA: TGTGCCAGCAGCTTAGTCAGGGTTGGCAATCAGCCCCAGCATTTT. This codes for CASSLVRVGNQPQHF.

This clonotype was seen only a few times. The chain couples TRBV20-1 to TRBJ1-1; no clear D. CDR1 is DFQATT and CDR2 is SNEGSKA in the germline V gene (reference sequence). This CDR3 is 11 amino acids long. V was trimmed by 1 base and J by 3 bases, leaving 3 bases between them. CDR3 coding DNA: TGCAGTGCTAGAGGGGACACTGAAGCTTTCTTT. It encodes CSARGDTEAFF.

This chain joins TRBV27 and TRBJ1-3, with 8 positions matching TRBD1. The CDR3 has 18 residues. V shed 2 bases, J shed 0 bases, and the junction held 9 bases outside the gene matches. CDR1 is MNHEY and CDR2 is SMNVEV in the germline V gene (reference sequence). The CDR3 coding sequence is TGTGCCAGCAGTTTAAAATTTGCAGGGGGCTACTCTGGAAACACCATATATTTT. This gives the protein CASSLKFAGGYSGNTIYF.